This is a list of T cell receptor beta chains from one sample in a study of blood T cell repertoires in COVID-19. Assay used: immunoSEQ multiplex PCR; TCRdb lists only in-frame clones, some missing. The table shows around 260,000 clones, with around 85% occurring only once. Material: PBMCs or T cells enriched from blood (not recorded which). These receptors all stem from a woman aged 30 to 39 who had recovered from COVID-19. Each CDR3 is given without its conserved first and last residue.

TRBJ1-3	TRBV2	ASSRGFVISGNTIY
TRBJ2-2	TRBV6-5	ASSSVGAGSTGELF
TRBJ2-3	TRBV11-3	ASSLGTTFEDTQY
TRBJ1-1	TRBV2	ASTDGTGKEAEAF
TRBJ1-2	TRBV27	ASSEGQGGIYGYT
TRBJ1-2	TRBV24-1	ATSARPGTDYYGYT
TRBJ2-1	TRBV9	ASSLLPAGAWDSSSYNEQF
TRBJ2-7	TRBV11-2	ASSLAGGRPRNEQY
TRBJ1-1	TRBV28	ASSSGLASTEAF
TRBJ2-7	TRBV21-1	ASQSSGDEQY
TRBJ2-2	TRBV19	ASSIRLAGEIADTGELF
TRBJ1-4	TRBV11-2	ASSALTGSNEKLF
TRBJ2-1	TRBV6-1	ASSEVETRFQF
TRBJ1-1	TRBV29-1	SVGNNQDTTSVAF
TRBJ2-7	TRBV11-3	ASSLCREGRYEQY
TRBJ1-2	TRBV5-1	ASSLVNPRTDLYGYT
TRBJ1-1	TRBV29-1	SSREGGEAF
TRBJ1-1	TRBV3-1/TRBV3-2	ASSPDGGTEAF
TRBJ2-7	TRBV11-2	ASSLSVGGSYEQY
TRBJ1-3	TRBV18	ASSPPLAKSSGNTIY
TRBJ1-1	TRBV6-5	ASTPGQTNIEAF
TRBJ2-2	TRBV4-1	ASSQDYTGELF
TRBJ2-1	TRBV5-1	ASSLGFGAPRKF
TRBJ2-3	TRBV6-4	ASSRQGEDTQY